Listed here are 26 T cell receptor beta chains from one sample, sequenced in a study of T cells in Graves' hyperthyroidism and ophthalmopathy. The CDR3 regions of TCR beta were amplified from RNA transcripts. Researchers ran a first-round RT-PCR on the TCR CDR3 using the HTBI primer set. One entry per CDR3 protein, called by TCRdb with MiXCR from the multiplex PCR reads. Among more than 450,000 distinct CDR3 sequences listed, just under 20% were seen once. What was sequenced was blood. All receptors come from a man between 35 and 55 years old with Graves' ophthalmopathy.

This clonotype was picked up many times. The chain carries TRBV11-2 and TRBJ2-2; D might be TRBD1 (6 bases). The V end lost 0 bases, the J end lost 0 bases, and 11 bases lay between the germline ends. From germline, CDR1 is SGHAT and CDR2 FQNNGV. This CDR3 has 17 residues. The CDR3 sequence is CASSLDRDNANTGELFF. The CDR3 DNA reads TGTGCCAGCAGCTTAGATCGGGACAATGCGAACACCGGGGAGCTGTTTTTT.

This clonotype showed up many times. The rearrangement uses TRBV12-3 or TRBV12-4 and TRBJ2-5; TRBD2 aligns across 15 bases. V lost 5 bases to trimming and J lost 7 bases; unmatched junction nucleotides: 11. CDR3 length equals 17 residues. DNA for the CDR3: TGTGCCAGCAGTGGGACTAGCGGGAGGCTCAAGGTTGGGACCCAGTACTTC. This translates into CASSGTSGRLKVGTQYF.

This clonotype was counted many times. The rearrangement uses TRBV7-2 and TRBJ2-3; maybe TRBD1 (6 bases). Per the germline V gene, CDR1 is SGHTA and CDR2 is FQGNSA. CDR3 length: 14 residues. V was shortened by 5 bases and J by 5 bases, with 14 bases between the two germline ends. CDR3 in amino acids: CASSPLTGIDTQYF. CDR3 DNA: TGTGCCAGCAGCCCGCTTACAGGGATAGATACGCAGTATTTT.

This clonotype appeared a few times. DNA for the CDR3: TGCAGTGCAAAGTCGACAGGGAGGGGTGAAAAACTGTTTTTT. Amino acid sequence: CSAKSTGRGEKLFF. The chain recombines TRBV20-1 with TRBJ1-4; 7 positions agree with TRBD1. The junction had 11 bases not matched to a gene; V was cut back by 6 bases and J by 7 bases. Germline CDR1 and CDR2: DFQATT and SNEGSKA (reference sequence). The CDR3 is made up of 14 amino acids.

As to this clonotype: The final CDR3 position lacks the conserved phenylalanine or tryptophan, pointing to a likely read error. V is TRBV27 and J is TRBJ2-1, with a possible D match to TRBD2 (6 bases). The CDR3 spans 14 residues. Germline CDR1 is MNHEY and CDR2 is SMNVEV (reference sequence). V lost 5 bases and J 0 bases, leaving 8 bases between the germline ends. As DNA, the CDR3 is TGTGCCAGCAGTCAAGCGGGCTCCTACAATGAGCAGTTCCTC. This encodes CASSQAGSYNEQFL.

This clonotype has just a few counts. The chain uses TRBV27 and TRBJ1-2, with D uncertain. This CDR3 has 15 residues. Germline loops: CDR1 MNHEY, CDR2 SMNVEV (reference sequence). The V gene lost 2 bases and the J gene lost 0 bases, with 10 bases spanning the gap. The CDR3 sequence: CASSLHALANYGYTF. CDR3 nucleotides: TGTGCCAGCAGTTTACACGCCCTAGCTAACTATGGCTACACCTTC.

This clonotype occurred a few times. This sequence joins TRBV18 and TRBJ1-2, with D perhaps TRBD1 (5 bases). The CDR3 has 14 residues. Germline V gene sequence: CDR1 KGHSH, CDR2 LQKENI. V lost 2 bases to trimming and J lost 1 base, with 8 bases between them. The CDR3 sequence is CASSPGAVNYGYTF. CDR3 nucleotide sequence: TGTGCCAGCTCACCAGGGGCGGTTAACTATGGCTACACCTTC.

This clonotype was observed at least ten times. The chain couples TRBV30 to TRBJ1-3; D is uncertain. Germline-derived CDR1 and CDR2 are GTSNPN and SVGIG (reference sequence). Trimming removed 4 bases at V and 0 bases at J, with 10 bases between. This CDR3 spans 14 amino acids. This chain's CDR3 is CAWTTWPSGNTIYF. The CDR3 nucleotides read TGTGCCTGGACTACGTGGCCCTCTGGAAACACCATATATTTT.

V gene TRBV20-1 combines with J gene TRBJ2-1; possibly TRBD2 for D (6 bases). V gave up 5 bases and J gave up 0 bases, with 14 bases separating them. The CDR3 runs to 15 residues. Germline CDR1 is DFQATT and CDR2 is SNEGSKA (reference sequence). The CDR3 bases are TGCAGTGCTGGGGACTGGACGAGCTCCTACAATGAGCAGTTCTTC. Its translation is CSAGDWTSSYNEQFF.

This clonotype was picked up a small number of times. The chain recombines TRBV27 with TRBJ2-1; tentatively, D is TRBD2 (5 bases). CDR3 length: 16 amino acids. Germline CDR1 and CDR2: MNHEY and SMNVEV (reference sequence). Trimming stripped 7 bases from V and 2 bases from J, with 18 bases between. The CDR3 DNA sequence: TGTGCCAGCACCCCCATTCCAGCGGCGGCCTACAATGAGCAGTTCTTC. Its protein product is CASTPIPAAAYNEQFF.

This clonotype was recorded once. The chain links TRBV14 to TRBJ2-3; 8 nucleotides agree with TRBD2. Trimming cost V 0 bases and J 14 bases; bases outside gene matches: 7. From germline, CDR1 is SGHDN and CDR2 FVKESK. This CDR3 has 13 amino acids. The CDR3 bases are TGTGCCAGCAGCCAAGAACTTGACAGCGGGAGGTATTTT. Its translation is CASSQELDSGRYF. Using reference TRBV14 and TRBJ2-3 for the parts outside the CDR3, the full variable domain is EAGVTQFPSHSVIEKGQTVTLRCDPISGHDNLYWYRRVMGKEIKFLLHFVKESKQDESGMPNNRFLAERTGGTYSTLKVQPAELEDSGVYFCASSQELDSGRYFGPGTRLTVL.

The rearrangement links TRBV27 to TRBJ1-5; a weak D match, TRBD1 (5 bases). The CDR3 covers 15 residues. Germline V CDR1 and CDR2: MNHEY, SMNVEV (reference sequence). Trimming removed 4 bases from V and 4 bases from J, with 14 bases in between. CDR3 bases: TGTGCCAGCAGTTCCATGACAGACGGGAATCAGCCCCAGCATTTT. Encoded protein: CASSSMTDGNQPQHF.

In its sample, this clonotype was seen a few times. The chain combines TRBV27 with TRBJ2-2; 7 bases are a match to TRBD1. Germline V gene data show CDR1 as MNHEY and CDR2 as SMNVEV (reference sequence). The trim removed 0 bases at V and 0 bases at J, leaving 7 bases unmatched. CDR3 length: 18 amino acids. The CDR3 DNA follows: TGTGCCAGCAGTTTATCCGTTATAGACAGGGCGAACACCGGGGAGCTGTTTTTT. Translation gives CASSLSVIDRANTGELFF.

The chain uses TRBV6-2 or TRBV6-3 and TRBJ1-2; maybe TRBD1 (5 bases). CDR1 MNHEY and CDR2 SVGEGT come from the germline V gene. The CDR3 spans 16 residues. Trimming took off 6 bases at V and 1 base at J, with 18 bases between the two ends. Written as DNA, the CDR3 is TGTGCCAGCAGAACGGGGCGGGACCGATATAACTATGGCTACACCTTC. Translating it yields CASRTGRDRYNYGYTF.

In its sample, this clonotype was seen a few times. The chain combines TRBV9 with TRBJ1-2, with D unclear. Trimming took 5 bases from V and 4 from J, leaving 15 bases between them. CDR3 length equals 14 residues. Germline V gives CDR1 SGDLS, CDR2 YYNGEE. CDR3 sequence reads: CASSVGSHVYGYTF. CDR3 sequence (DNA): TGTGCCAGCAGTGTCGGGTCTCACGTCTATGGCTACACCTTC. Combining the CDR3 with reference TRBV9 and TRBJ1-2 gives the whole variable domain DSGVTQTPKHLITATGQRVTLRCSPRSGDLSVYWYQQSLDQGLQFLIQYYNGEERAKGNILERFSAQQFPDLHSELNLSSLELGDSALYFCASSVGSHVYGYTFGSGTRLTVV.

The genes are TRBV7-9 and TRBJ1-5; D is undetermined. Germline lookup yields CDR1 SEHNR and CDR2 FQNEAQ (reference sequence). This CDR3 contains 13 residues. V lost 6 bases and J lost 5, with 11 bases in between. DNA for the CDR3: TGTGCCAGCAGAAAAGGCGGTGATCAGCCCCAGCATTTT. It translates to CASRKGGDQPQHF.

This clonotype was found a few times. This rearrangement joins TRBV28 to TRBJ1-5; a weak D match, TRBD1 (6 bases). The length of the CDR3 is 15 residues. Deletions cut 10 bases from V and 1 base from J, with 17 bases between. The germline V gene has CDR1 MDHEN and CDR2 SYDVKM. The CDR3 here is CAIMDTGLSNQPQHF. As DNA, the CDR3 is TGTGCCATCATGGATACAGGGCTCAGCAATCAGCCCCAGCATTTT. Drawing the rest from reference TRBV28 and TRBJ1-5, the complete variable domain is DVKVTQSSRYLVKRTGEKVFLECVQDMDHENMFWYRQDPGLGLRLIYFSYDVKMKEKGDIPEGYSVSREKKERFSLILESASTNQTSMYLCAIMDTGLSNQPQHFGDGTRLSIL.

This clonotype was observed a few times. The CDR3 nucleotides read TGTGCCAGCAGCTTAGGGTCGGGAAAGAACTATGGCTACACCTTC. It yields the protein CASSLGSGKNYGYTF. The rearrangement links TRBV11-2 to TRBJ1-2; D remains unclear. CDR1 is SGHAT, CDR2 FQNNGV, per germline. The CDR3 totals 15 residues. With 1 base removed from V and 2 bases from J, the gap between germline ends came to 11 bases.

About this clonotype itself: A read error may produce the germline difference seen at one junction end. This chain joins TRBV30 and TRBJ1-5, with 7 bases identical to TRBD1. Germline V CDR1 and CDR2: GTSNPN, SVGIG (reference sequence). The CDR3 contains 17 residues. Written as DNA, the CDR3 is TGTGCCTGGAGTGTAGGGCGGACAGGACGTAGCAGTCAGCCCCAGCATTTT. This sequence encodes CAWSVGRTGRSSQPQHF.

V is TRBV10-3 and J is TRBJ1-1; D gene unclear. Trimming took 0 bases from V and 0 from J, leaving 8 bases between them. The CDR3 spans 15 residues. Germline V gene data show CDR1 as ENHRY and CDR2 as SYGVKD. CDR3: CAISESAGMNTEAFF. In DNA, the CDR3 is TGTGCCATCAGTGAGTCAGCCGGCATGAACACTGAAGCTTTCTTT.

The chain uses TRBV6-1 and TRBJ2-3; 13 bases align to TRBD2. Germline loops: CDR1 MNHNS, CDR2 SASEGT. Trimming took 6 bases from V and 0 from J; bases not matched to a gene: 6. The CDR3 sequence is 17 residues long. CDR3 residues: CASSRGLAGYSTDTQYF. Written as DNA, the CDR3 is TGTGCCAGCAGCCGGGGACTAGCGGGGTATAGCACAGATACGCAGTATTTT.

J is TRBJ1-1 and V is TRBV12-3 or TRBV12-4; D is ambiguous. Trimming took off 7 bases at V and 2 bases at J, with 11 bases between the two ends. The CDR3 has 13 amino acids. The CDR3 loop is CASTRSTNTEAFF. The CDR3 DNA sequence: TGTGCCAGCACCCGGTCCACTAACACTGAAGCTTTCTTT.

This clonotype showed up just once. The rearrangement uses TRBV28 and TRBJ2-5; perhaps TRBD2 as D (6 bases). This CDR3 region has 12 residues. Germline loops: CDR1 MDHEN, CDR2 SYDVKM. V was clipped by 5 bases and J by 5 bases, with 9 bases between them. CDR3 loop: CASSRGLETQYF. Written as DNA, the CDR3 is TGTGCCAGCAGTCGGGGGTTGGAGACCCAGTACTTC.

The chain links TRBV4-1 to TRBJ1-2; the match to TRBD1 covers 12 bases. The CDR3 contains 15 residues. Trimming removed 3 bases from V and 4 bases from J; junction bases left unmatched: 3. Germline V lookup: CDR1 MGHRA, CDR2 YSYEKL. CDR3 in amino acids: CASSHRGQGAYGYTF. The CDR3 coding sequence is TGCGCCAGCAGCCACCGGGGACAGGGGGCCTATGGCTACACCTTC.

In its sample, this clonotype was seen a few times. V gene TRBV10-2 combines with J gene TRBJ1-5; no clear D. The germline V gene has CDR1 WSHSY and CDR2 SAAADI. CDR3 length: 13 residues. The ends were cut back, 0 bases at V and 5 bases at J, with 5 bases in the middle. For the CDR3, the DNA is TGCGCCAGCAGTGAGTCAGCTTATCAGCCCCAGCATTTT. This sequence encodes CASSESAYQPQHF.

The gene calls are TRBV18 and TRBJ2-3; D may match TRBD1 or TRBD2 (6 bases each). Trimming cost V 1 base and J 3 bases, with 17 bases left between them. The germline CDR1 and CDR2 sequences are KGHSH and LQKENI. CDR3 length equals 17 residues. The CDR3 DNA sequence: TGTGCCAGCTCACCACGAGGGGTGACAGGAGGGACAGATACGCAGTATTTT. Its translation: CASSPRGVTGGTDTQYF.